The subject of this entry is one TCR beta chain. Antigen unknown. Use of 60 Vbeta and 13 Jbeta primers characterized the PCR. The assay was immunoSEQ multiplex PCR, and TCRdb's table has in-frame clones only and misses some. The sample contains fewer than 250,000 clones, over 60% of which appear only once. This record belongs to a study of cytomegalovirus exposure and HLA in healthy donors. The CDR3 has 17 residues. From germline, CDR1 is MNHNS and CDR2 SASEGT. Trimming took 4 bases from V and 2 from J, leaving 15 bases between them. General study results and limits: In all likelihood, a cluster of highly shared sequence variants was a sequencing artifact. Later analysis indicated greater clonal expansion among HLA-associated TCR beta chains than among equally common other chains. In an earlier analysis, in approximately 630 donors, most V segments appeared productive either ~87% or ~30% of the time.

The material sequenced was PBMCs. This clonotype originated in a man aged 18 to 29 in good health and CMV-seronegative. The genes are TRBV6-1 and TRBJ2-6; possibly TRBD2 for D (6 bases). CDR3 bases: TGTGCCAGCAGTGGGCGGGACCGGCACCCTGGGGCCAACGTCCTGACTTTC. Translating gives CASSGRDRHPGANVLTF.